This is a list of T cell receptor beta chains from one sample in a study of blood T cell repertoires in COVID-19. Clones were read by immunoSEQ multiplex PCR, and TCRdb kept only the in-frame ones, dropping some. The sample has fewer than 120,000 clones, roughly 76% seen once. Sequenced material: peripheral blood. These receptors all stem from a woman aged 55-69 years with acute or convalescent COVID-19. Both conserved end residues are part of each CDR3. A D gene is named only where the DNA matches it firmly. Part of the rows lack a size; the others show once, few, many or a class for expanded clones.

clone_size j_call d_call v_call cdr3_aa cdr3_nt
- TRBJ2-7 TRBD1 TRBV7-9 CASSLRQGSSYEQYF TGTGCCAGCAGCTTACGACAGGGGAGCTCCTACGAGCAGTACTTC
- TRBJ1-4 - TRBV7-9 CASSSHRTGDEKLFF TGTGCCAGCAGCTCTCACCGGACGGGGGATGAAAAACTGTTTTTT
- TRBJ1-2 TRBD1 TRBV5-1 CASSVTGGYGYTF TGCGCCAGCAGCGTTACAGGGGGGTATGGCTACACCTTC
- TRBJ1-6 - TRBV3-1/TRBV3-2 CASSPTDRPLHF TGTGCCAGCAGCCCGACCGACAGACCCCTCCACTTT
- TRBJ2-4 - TRBV19 CASSREVGVKNIQYF TGTGCCAGTAGCCGAGAGGTGGGTGTCAAAAACATTCAGTACTTC
- TRBJ1-3 - TRBV5-1 CASSSTGTGNTIYF TGCGCCAGCAGCTCTACAGGAACAGGAAACACCATATATTTT
- TRBJ2-3 TRBD1 TRBV30 CAWTAGQGLFRGSDTQYF TGTGCCTGGACAGCGGGACAGGGGTTATTTCGGGGATCAGATACGCAGTATTTT
- TRBJ1-1 TRBD1 TRBV2 CASSTGTYLSEAFF TGTGCCAGCTCGACAGGGACTTATCTGTCTGAAGCTTTCTTT
- TRBJ1-6 - TRBV30 CAWRGVGYDNSPLHF TGTGCCTGGAGAGGGGTCGGCTACGATAATTCACCCCTCCACTTT
few TRBJ2-5 TRBD1 TRBV9 CASSAMTGQGETQYF TGTGCCAGCAGCGCGATGACGGGACAGGGGGAGACCCAGTACTTC
once TRBJ2-1 - TRBV5-1 CASRSGYFASNEQFF TGCGCCAGCAGATCAGGGTATTTCGCTTCCAATGAGCAGTTCTTC
- TRBJ1-2 TRBD1 TRBV28 CASSFGTGLANYGYTF TGTGCCAGCAGTTTCGGGACAGGGTTAGCAAACTATGGCTACACCTTC
- TRBJ1-1 - TRBV19 CASSGGSGIRGTEAFF TGTGCCAGTAGTGGGGGGTCGGGGATTAGAGGCACTGAAGCTTTCTTT
once TRBJ2-3 TRBD1 TRBV7-8 CASSSRTGSTDTQYF TGTGCCAGCAGCTCTAGGACAGGTAGCACAGATACGCAGTATTTT
few TRBJ2-1 TRBD2 TRBV5-1 CASSPGGGRTYNEQFF TGCGCCAGCAGCCCGGGGGGAGGTCGGACCTACAATGAGCAGTTCTTC
- TRBJ2-3 TRBD2 TRBV7-9 CASSLPPGRGTDTQYF TGTGCCAGCAGCCTACCCCCGGGGAGGGGCACAGATACGCAGTATTTT
- TRBJ2-5 - TRBV7-3 CASSPSHASETQYF TGTGCCAGCAGCCCGAGCCATGCCTCGGAGACCCAGTACTTC
many TRBJ1-1 TRBD1 TRBV2 CASSTGGTEAFF TGTGCCAGCAGCACAGGGGGCACTGAAGCTTTCTTT
- TRBJ1-4 TRBD1 TRBV28 CASRTGTGGEEEKLFF TGTGCCAGCAGGACCGGGACAGGGGGCGAGGAGGAAAAACTGTTTTTT
- TRBJ1-5 TRBD1 TRBV28 CASSLGQGNQPQHF TGTGCCAGCAGCCTAGGACAGGGGAATCAGCCCCAGCATTTT
- TRBJ1-1 TRBD1 TRBV14 CASSRWQGAEAFF TGTGCCAGCAGCCGCTGGCAGGGGGCTGAAGCTTTCTTT
- TRBJ2-1 TRBD1 TRBV28 CASSLEGAEQFF TGTGCCAGCAGTTTAGAGGGGGCTGAGCAGTTCTTC
few TRBJ1-6 TRBD1 TRBV25-1 CASSESRTGSYNSPLHF TGTGCCAGCAGTGAATCCCGGACAGGGAGTTATAATTCACCCCTCCACTTT
- TRBJ2-5 TRBD2 TRBV9 CASSVGGGQETQYF TGTGCCAGCAGCGTGGGGGGGGGTCAAGAGACCCAGTACTTC
once TRBJ1-2 TRBD1 TRBV5-8 CASSPRTGFYGYTF TGTGCCAGCAGCCCGAGGACAGGCTTCTATGGCTACACCTTC
- TRBJ1-4 - TRBV9 CASSVDINNEKLFF TGTGCCAGCAGCGTAGACATAAATAATGAAAAACTGTTTTTT
once TRBJ1-4 - TRBV28 CASSLGARSEKLFF TGTGCCAGCAGTTTAGGGGCCAGGTCGGAAAAACTGTTTTTT
many TRBJ1-5 - TRBV27 CASRVGSLSNQPQHF TGTGCCAGCAGGGTGGGGAGTCTTAGCAATCAGCCCCAGCATTTT
- TRBJ1-5 - TRBV7-9 CASSLGGSRVQPQHF TGTGCCAGCAGCTTAGGAGGGAGTCGGGTTCAGCCCCAGCATTTT
- TRBJ2-1 TRBD1 TRBV5-5 CASSLGQQGEEQFF TGTGCCAGCAGCTTGGGACAACAGGGGGAAGAGCAGTTCTTC
- TRBJ1-2 - TRBV4-2 CASSQDLRASNYGYTF TGTGCCAGCAGCCAAGATCTCAGGGCGAGTAACTATGGCTACACCTTC
- TRBJ1-2 TRBD1 TRBV5-1 CASSLARQGAYGYTF TGCGCCAGCAGCTTGGCGAGGCAGGGGGCCTATGGCTACACCTTC
- TRBJ1-2 - TRBV6-1 CASSESLAFGYTF TGTGCCAGCAGTGAAAGTTTGGCTTTCGGCTACACCTTC
- TRBJ1-5 - TRBV27 CASSLSGGRGRGNQPQHF TGTGCCAGCAGTTTATCGGGAGGGCGCGGTCGCGGCAATCAGCCCCAGCATTTT
- TRBJ2-7 TRBD1 TRBV20-1 CSASGQVGDEQYF TGCAGTGCTAGTGGACAGGTTGGTGACGAGCAGTACTTC
once TRBJ2-3 TRBD2 TRBV7-9 CASSLLAGYTDTQYF TGTGCCAGCAGCTTACTAGCGGGATACACAGATACGCAGTATTTT
- TRBJ2-7 TRBD2 TRBV7-2 CASRRGSTSGTYEQYF TGTGCCAGCAGACGGGGGTCAACTAGCGGCACCTACGAGCAGTACTTC
- TRBJ1-4 TRBD1 TRBV6-6 CASSGQGADEKLFF TGTGCCAGCAGTGGACAGGGGGCGGATGAAAAACTGTTTTTT
- TRBJ1-1 - TRBV7-9 CASSFPQGMNTEAFF TGTGCCAGCAGCTTCCCACAGGGCATGAACACTGAAGCTTTCTTT
- TRBJ1-6 - TRBV19 CASAARGSSPPLHF TGTGCCAGCGCCGCTCGGGGGAGCAGTCCACCCCTCCACTTT
- TRBJ1-4 - TRBV19 CASSNTGKTEKLFF TGTGCCAGTAGTAACACAGGGAAGACCGAAAAACTGTTTTTT
- TRBJ1-6 - TRBV27 CASSSMAGGSPLHF TGTGCCAGCAGTTCGATGGCAGGAGGTTCACCCCTCCACTTT